This T cell receptor (beta chain) is drawn from a study of blood T cell repertoires in COVID-19. As for the study in general: Sites in the United States, Italy and Spain provided acute and convalescent COVID-19 samples.

CDR3 length: 18 residues. Per the original methods: The authors estimated nucleated cell counts from reference gene primer amplification. Some clones are missing from TCRdb's copy, which holds only in-frame ones; the method was immunoSEQ multiplex PCR. D and trimming were read from the DNA, whereas the V and J calls and clone size are those reported in that table. The sample consists of roughly 50,000 clones, 89% of them appearing once. The sequenced sample consisted of peripheral blood. The chain has TRBV21-1 and TRBJ2-5; the D segment call TRBD2 is taken from the table without a DNA check. TRBV21-1 is reported as a pseudogene. This receptor was identified in a human donor in a cohort sampled during active COVID-19. CDR3 in amino acids: CASRTPPLLAGGSETQYF. As DNA, the CDR3 is TGTGCCAGCAGGACGCCACCTCTACTAGCGGGGGGATCAGAGACCCAGTACTTC.